These 11 T cell receptor beta chains were sequenced from one sample in a study of blood T cell repertoires in COVID-19. This table comes from immunoSEQ multiplex PCR, and its TCRdb copy is limited to in-frame clones, with some not included. Among approximately 340,000 clones listed, 90% to 95% were seen once. The sequenced material came from PBMCs or T cells enriched from blood (not recorded which). The receptors were sampled from a woman aged 40 to 50 who had been exposed to COVID-19.

The V gene is TRBV2, the J gene TRBJ1-5, with no clear D. The CDR3 is 15 residues long. Germline-derived CDR1 and CDR2 are SNHLY and FYNNEI. V lost 2 bases and J 3 bases, leaving 11 bases between the germline ends. The CDR3, as DNA: TGTGCCAGCAGTGAACAACAGCTTACCAATCAGCCCCAGCATTTT. Protein sequence: CASSEQQLTNQPQHF.

The chain links TRBV15 to TRBJ1-2; D gene ambiguous. The CDR3 spans 15 residues. Trimming pared 0 bases from V and 6 bases from J, leaving 14 bases between. Germline CDR1 LNHNV, CDR2 YYDKDF (reference sequence). The CDR3 spells CATSRDARRRDGYTF. CDR3 coding DNA: TGTGCCACCAGCAGAGATGCCAGACGGCGGGATGGCTACACCTTC.

The chain uses TRBV7-2 and TRBJ1-4; D uncertain. This CDR3 contains 15 residues. The ends were cut back, 5 bases at V and 0 bases at J, with 10 bases in the middle. The germline V gene encodes CDR1 SGHTA and CDR2 FQGNSA. For the CDR3, the DNA is TGTGCCAGCAGCCTGAAGAGGGCAACTAATGAAAAACTGTTTTTT. Protein: CASSLKRATNEKLFF.

The chain is built from TRBV18 and TRBJ2-5; the match to TRBD1 covers 9 bases. The CDR3 loop spans 16 amino acids. Germline assignment: CDR1 KGHSH and CDR2 LQKENI. The trim removed 4 bases at V and 4 bases at J, leaving 10 bases unmatched. CDR3 sequence (DNA): TGTGCCAGCTCACTGGATTGGACAGGGGCGGGAGAGACCCAGTACTTC. Its translation: CASSLDWTGAGETQYF. The full variable domain, with the rest looked up from reference TRBV18 and TRBJ2-5, is NAGVMQNPRHLVRRRGQEARLRCSPMKGHSHVYWYRQLPEEGLKFMVYLQKENIIDESGMPKERFSAEFPKEGPSILRIQQVVRGDSAAYFCASSLDWTGAGETQYFGPGTRLLVL.

This sequence joins TRBV5-6 and TRBJ2-7; D unclear. This CDR3 has 15 amino acids. Trimming removed 0 bases at V and 2 bases at J, with 12 bases between. Per germline, CDR1 SGHDT and CDR2 YYEEEE. This CDR3 reads CASSLGGTRPYEQYF. CDR3 coding DNA: TGTGCCAGCAGCTTGGGAGGCACTCGGCCCTACGAGCAGTACTTC.

This clone was recorded only once. The chain links TRBV7-3 to TRBJ2-5; 7 bases align to TRBD2. Looked up from germline, CDR1 is SGHTA and CDR2 is FQGTGA. J gave up 5 bases and V 3 bases, and 6 bases lay outside the gene matches. The CDR3 totals 14 residues. CDR3 amino acids: CASSLAGDRETQYF. DNA for the CDR3: TGTGCCAGCAGCTTGGCGGGGGATAGGGAGACCCAGTACTTC.

This clone was seen a single time. The chain recombines TRBV30 with TRBJ1-5; 12 positions match TRBD1. After removal of 2 bases from V and 8 bases from J, the junction contained 10 bases not matched to a gene. CDR3 size: 16 residues. Germline V gives CDR1 GTSNPN, CDR2 SVGIG (reference sequence). The CDR3 here is CAWSRAGTGGEKPQHF. In DNA form, the CDR3 reads TGTGCCTGGAGTAGAGCCGGGACAGGGGGCGAGAAGCCCCAGCATTTT.

In the case of this clone: One junction end disagrees with the germline gene, perhaps due to a read error. The chain combines TRBV7-7 with TRBJ2-2, with 10 bases fitting TRBD1. Germline CDR1 and CDR2: SSHAT and FNYEAQ (reference sequence). The CDR3 runs 16 residues. CDR3 loop: CASSRGTGVNTGELFF. The CDR3 bases are TGTGCTAGCAGCCGCGGGACAGGGGTCAACACCGGGGAGCTGTTTTTT.

The chain combines TRBV5-1 with TRBJ2-2, with 8 bases fitting TRBD1. The CDR3 consists of 16 residues. Germline V gives CDR1 SGHRS, CDR2 YFSETQ. Losses at the gene ends were 0 bases for V and 3 bases for J; bases not matched to a gene: 4. The CDR3 DNA is TGCGCCAGCAGCTTGGGGACAGGGAGGTACACCGGGGAGCTGTTTTTT. This gives the protein CASSLGTGRYTGELFF.

CDR3 sequence (DNA): TGCAGCGTTGAAAATCCACCTATCACTTTCTTT. This codes for CSVENPPITFF. The chain is built from TRBV29-1 and TRBJ1-1; no reliable D call. The CDR3 runs 11 residues. V was clipped by 2 bases and J by 12 bases, with 13 bases between them. Germline CDR1 reads SQVTM; CDR2 reads ANQGSEA.

The genes are TRBV2 and TRBJ2-7; TRBD2 matches at 9 bases. V shed 8 bases, J shed 5 bases, and the junction held 10 bases outside the gene matches. The germline V gene encodes CDR1 SNHLY and CDR2 FYNNEI. This CDR3 comprises 14 residues. CDR3 sequence reads: CASADSGRGNEQYF. CDR3 DNA sequence: TGTGCCAGCGCGGATAGCGGGAGAGGCAACGAGCAGTACTTC. The full variable domain, completed using reference TRBV2 and TRBJ2-7, is EPEVTQTPSHQVTQMGQEVILRCVPISNHLYFYWYRQILGQKVEFLVSFYNNEISEKSEIFDDQFSVERPDGSNFTLKIRSTKLEDSAMYFCASADSGRGNEQYFGPGTRLTVT.